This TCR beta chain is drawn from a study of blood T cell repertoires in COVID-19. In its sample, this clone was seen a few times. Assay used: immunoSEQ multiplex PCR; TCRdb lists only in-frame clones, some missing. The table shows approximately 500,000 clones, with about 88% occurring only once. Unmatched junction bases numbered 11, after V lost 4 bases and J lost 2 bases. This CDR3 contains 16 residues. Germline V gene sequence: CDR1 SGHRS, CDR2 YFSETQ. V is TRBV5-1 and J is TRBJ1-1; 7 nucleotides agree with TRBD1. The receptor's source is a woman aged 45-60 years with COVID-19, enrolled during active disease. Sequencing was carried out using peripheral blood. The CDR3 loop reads CASSMDGQVINTEAFF. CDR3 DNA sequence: TGCGCCAGCAGCATGGATGGACAGGTTATTAACACTGAAGCTTTCTTT.